Listed below are T cell receptor beta chains from one sample, sequenced in a study of shared T cell receptors in the human thymus. Assay: immunoSEQ multiplex PCR; the TCRdb copy retains only in-frame clones and omits some. The sample has hundreds of thousands of clones; approximately 88% are singletons. The data also belong to a second study, concerning human thymus T cells.

Specimen: thymocytes. The receptors here all came from a boy in the first two years of life with a congenital heart defect. Each CDR3 is given with its conserved first and last residue. D genes are given only for firm matches. Expanded clones get a size class; other rows say once, few or many, or leave the size out.

clone size: .
V gene: TRBV10-1
J gene: TRBJ2-7
CDR3 length: 15
D gene: .
CDR3 protein: CASSAPGRVSYEQYF
CDR3 DNA: TGCGCCAGCAGTGCCCCCGGGCGGGTCTCCTACGAGCAGTACTTC

clone size: .
V gene: TRBV4-1
J gene: TRBJ2-2
CDR3 length: 18
D gene: TRBD2
CDR3 protein: CASSQGLAGAVSSGELFF
CDR3 DNA: TGCGCCAGCAGCCAAGGACTAGCGGGAGCGGTTTCTTCCGGGGAGCTGTTTTTT

clone size: .
V gene: TRBV5-5
J gene: TRBJ1-1
CDR3 length: 16
D gene: .
CDR3 protein: CASSLESGAMNTEAFF
CDR3 DNA: TGTGCCAGCAGCTTAGAGTCAGGGGCCATGAACACTGAAGCTTTCTTT

clone size: .
V gene: TRBV29-1
J gene: TRBJ1-1
CDR3 length: 13
D gene: .
CDR3 protein: CSVEEEGNTEAFF
CDR3 DNA: TGCAGCGTTGAAGAGGAGGGGAACACTGAAGCTTTCTTT

clone size: .
V gene: TRBV19
J gene: TRBJ2-7
CDR3 length: 17
D gene: TRBD2
CDR3 protein: CASSIGPWREGFYEQYF
CDR3 DNA: TGTGCCAGTAGTATAGGCCCCTGGCGGGAGGGCTTTTACGAGCAGTACTTC

clone size: .
V gene: TRBV6-5
J gene: TRBJ2-3
CDR3 length: 14
D gene: TRBD1
CDR3 protein: CASSPGQGLDTQYF
CDR3 DNA: TGTGCCAGCAGCCCGGGACAGGGGTTAGATACGCAGTATTTT

clone size: .
V gene: TRBV10-3
J gene: TRBJ1-4
CDR3 length: 15
D gene: .
CDR3 protein: CAIRGGGPTNEKLFF
CDR3 DNA: TGTGCCATCAGGGGCGGCGGGCCGACTAATGAAAAACTGTTTTTT

clone size: few
V gene: TRBV27
J gene: TRBJ2-1
CDR3 length: 19
D gene: TRBD2
CDR3 protein: CASSLLGGKRDLSYNEQFF
CDR3 DNA: TGTGCCAGCAGTTTACTGGGGGGGAAGCGGGATCTCTCCTACAATGAGCAGTTCTTC

clone size: once
V gene: TRBV13
J gene: TRBJ2-7
CDR3 length: 14
D gene: TRBD1
CDR3 protein: CASTVTGQAYEQYF
CDR3 DNA: TGTGCCAGCACCGTCACAGGACAGGCCTACGAGCAGTACTTC

clone size: .
V gene: TRBV27
J gene: TRBJ2-3
CDR3 length: 15
D gene: TRBD2
CDR3 protein: CASRRTSGSTDTQYF
CDR3 DNA: TGTGCCAGCAGGAGGACTAGCGGGAGCACAGATACGCAGTATTTT

clone size: once
V gene: TRBV6-5
J gene: TRBJ2-7
CDR3 length: 15
D gene: TRBD1
CDR3 protein: CASRFQGTGSYEQYF
CDR3 DNA: TGTGCCAGCAGATTCCAAGGGACAGGGTCCTACGAGCAGTACTTC

clone size: once
V gene: TRBV27
J gene: TRBJ2-5
CDR3 length: 17
D gene: TRBD1
CDR3 protein: CASSLRRDRGLKETQYF
CDR3 DNA: TGTGCCAGCAGTTTAAGGAGGGACAGGGGCCTAAAAGAGACCCAGTACTTC

clone size: once
V gene: TRBV29-1
J gene: TRBJ2-1
CDR3 length: 16
D gene: TRBD2
CDR3 protein: CSVPGPSGSPYNEQFF
CDR3 DNA: TGCAGCGTGCCCGGGCCTAGCGGGAGCCCTTACAATGAGCAGTTCTTC

clone size: .
V gene: TRBV29-1
J gene: TRBJ2-7
CDR3 length: 14
D gene: .
CDR3 protein: CSVEWAGGSYEQYF
CDR3 DNA: TGCAGCGTTGAATGGGCCGGGGGTTCCTACGAGCAGTACTTC

clone size: few
V gene: TRBV4-3
J gene: TRBJ2-7
CDR3 length: 18
D gene: .
CDR3 protein: CASSQGIPGNFRNYEQYF
CDR3 DNA: TGCGCCAGCAGCCAAGGGATCCCAGGGAACTTTCGGAACTACGAGCAGTACTTC

clone size: .
V gene: TRBV25-1
J gene: TRBJ2-1
CDR3 length: 17
D gene: TRBD1
CDR3 protein: CASSGGQGMSPFNEQFF
CDR3 DNA: TGTGCCAGCAGTGGGGGACAGGGAATGAGTCCCTTCAATGAGCAGTTCTTC

clone size: .
V gene: TRBV4-2
J gene: TRBJ2-5
CDR3 length: 18
D gene: .
CDR3 protein: CASSQDGLKRVFRETQYF
CDR3 DNA: TGTGCCAGCAGCCAAGATGGTTTGAAGCGGGTGTTTAGAGAGACCCAGTACTTC

clone size: .
V gene: TRBV19
J gene: TRBJ2-2
CDR3 length: 20
D gene: TRBD2
CDR3 protein: CASSPLGLAVTSANTGELFF
CDR3 DNA: TGTGCCAGTAGTCCTCTGGGCCTAGCGGTAACATCCGCGAACACCGGGGAGCTGTTTTTT

clone size: .
V gene: TRBV29-1
J gene: TRBJ2-3
CDR3 length: 13
D gene: TRBD2
CDR3 protein: CSERGREPFEQYF
CDR3 DNA: TGCAGCGAACGGGGGAGGGAACCTTTTGAGCAGTATTTT

clone size: once
V gene: TRBV27
J gene: TRBJ2-5
CDR3 length: 15
D gene: TRBD2
CDR3 protein: CASSHSGRGGETQYF
CDR3 DNA: TGTGCCAGCAGTCATAGCGGGAGGGGCGGGGAGACCCAGTACTTC

clone size: .
V gene: TRBV11-2
J gene: TRBJ2-7
CDR3 length: 16
D gene: TRBD2
CDR3 protein: CASSPTSGRASYEQYF
CDR3 DNA: TGTGCCAGCAGCCCCACTAGCGGGAGGGCTTCCTACGAGCAGTACTTC

clone size: .
V gene: TRBV29-1
J gene: TRBJ1-2
CDR3 length: 17
D gene: TRBD1
CDR3 protein: CSVEDRQGVTVIEGYTF
CDR3 DNA: TGCAGCGTTGAAGATCGGCAGGGGGTTACTGTTATCGAGGGCTACACCTTC

clone size: .
V gene: TRBV5-6
J gene: TRBJ2-1
CDR3 length: 16
D gene: TRBD2
CDR3 protein: CASSLTGLAGVGEQFF
CDR3 DNA: TGTGCCAGCAGCTTGACGGGCCTAGCGGGAGTTGGTGAGCAGTTCTTC

clone size: .
V gene: TRBV27
J gene: TRBJ2-1
CDR3 length: 16
D gene: TRBD2
CDR3 protein: CASSPRSGSGWNEQFF
CDR3 DNA: TGTGCCAGCAGTCCTCGTAGCGGGAGCGGCTGGAATGAGCAGTTCTTC

clone size: .
V gene: TRBV2
J gene: TRBJ1-1
CDR3 length: 14
D gene: TRBD1
CDR3 protein: CASRRTGDRTEAFF
CDR3 DNA: TGTGCCAGCAGGAGGACAGGGGATAGGACTGAAGCTTTCTTT

clone size: .
V gene: TRBV10-3
J gene: TRBJ1-1
CDR3 length: 15
D gene: TRBD1
CDR3 protein: CAISETGVGNTEAFF
CDR3 DNA: TGTGCCATCAGTGAAACAGGGGTTGGGAACACTGAAGCTTTCTTT

clone size: .
V gene: TRBV27
J gene: TRBJ2-7
CDR3 length: 17
D gene: TRBD2
CDR3 protein: CASSSFSPWIPGGVQYF
CDR3 DNA: TGTGCCAGCAGTTCTTTCTCTCCCTGGATCCCGGGAGGGGTGCAGTACTTC

clone size: .
V gene: TRBV6-5
J gene: TRBJ2-7
CDR3 length: 14
D gene: .
CDR3 protein: CASTYAGRSYEQYF
CDR3 DNA: TGTGCCAGCACCTACGCAGGGCGAAGCTACGAGCAGTACTTC

clone size: .
V gene: TRBV30
J gene: TRBJ2-3
CDR3 length: 14
D gene: .
CDR3 protein: CAWTLGLGTDTQYF
CDR3 DNA: TGTGCCTGGACCCTCGGACTGGGCACAGATACGCAGTATTTT

clone size: .
V gene: TRBV5-4
J gene: TRBJ2-7
CDR3 length: 14
D gene: .
CDR3 protein: CASSSVKGLGEQYF
CDR3 DNA: TGTGCCAGCAGCTCCGTGAAGGGGCTGGGCGAGCAGTACTTC

clone size: .
V gene: TRBV28
J gene: TRBJ2-7
CDR3 length: 16
D gene: TRBD2
CDR3 protein: CASSPGLAGGPNEQYF
CDR3 DNA: TGTGCCAGCAGTCCGGGACTAGCGGGAGGGCCCAACGAGCAGTACTTC

clone size: .
V gene: TRBV5-1
J gene: TRBJ2-7
CDR3 length: 15
D gene: .
CDR3 protein: CASSPDTTGTYEQYF
CDR3 DNA: TGCGCCAGCAGCCCGGATACTACAGGCACCTACGAGCAGTACTTC

clone size: .
V gene: TRBV18
J gene: TRBJ2-7
CDR3 length: 18
D gene: TRBD2
CDR3 protein: CASSPRLLSGGRPYEQYF
CDR3 DNA: TGTGCCAGCTCACCACGTCTTTTGTCGGGCGGGAGGCCCTACGAGCAGTACTTC

clone size: .
V gene: TRBV5-6
J gene: TRBJ2-3
CDR3 length: 15
D gene: .
CDR3 protein: CASSLYRASTDTQYF
CDR3 DNA: TGTGCCAGCAGCCTCTACAGGGCGTCCACAGATACGCAGTATTTT

clone size: few
V gene: TRBV2
J gene: TRBJ2-2
CDR3 length: 15
D gene: .
CDR3 protein: CASRGGHTGTGELFF
CDR3 DNA: TGTGCCAGCAGGGGGGGGCATACGGGCACCGGGGAGCTGTTTTTT